Each of the 5 T cell receptor beta chains below was sequenced from the same sample in a study of blood T cell repertoires in COVID-19. Some clones are missing from TCRdb's copy, which holds only in-frame ones; the method was immunoSEQ multiplex PCR. The table lists under 250,000 clones, around nine tenths of them singletons, with about 1.6% in the top ten. The source material was peripheral blood. The source of these receptors is a woman aged 55-70 years who had recovered from COVID-19.

The chain combines TRBV6-5 with TRBJ2-7; TRBD2 is a possible D gene (6 bases). V was clipped by 6 bases and J by 1 base, with 16 bases between them. The length of the CDR3 is 15 residues. Germline CDR1 MNHEY, CDR2 SVGAGI. CDR3 sequence: CASRPREGRSYEQYF. As DNA, the CDR3 is TGTGCCAGCAGGCCCCGGGAAGGGAGGTCCTACGAGCAGTACTTC.

The chain carries TRBV5-4 and TRBJ2-7, with a tentative D call TRBD2 (6 bases). The V end was cut by 1 base, the J end by 3 bases, with 11 bases between. Germline CDR1 SGHNT, CDR2 YYREEE (reference sequence). CDR3 size: 14 residues. CDR3 amino acids: CASSLTTGVYEQYF. CDR3 DNA sequence: TGTGCCAGCAGCTTGACGACGGGGGTCTACGAGCAGTACTTC.

The chain combines TRBV28 with TRBJ1-5; D is unresolved. The CDR3 has 12 amino acids. Germline V gives CDR1 MDHEN, CDR2 SYDVKM. V was trimmed by 10 bases and J by 4 bases, leaving 11 bases between them. CDR3 sequence reads: CANSSPNQPQHF. In nucleotides, the CDR3 is TGTGCCAACTCGAGTCCGAATCAGCCCCAGCATTTT.

This chain connects TRBV6-5 to TRBJ1-5; 8 bases align to TRBD1. V lost 3 bases and J lost 7; bases outside the gene matches: 8. The length of the CDR3 is 15 residues. The V gene's germline CDR1 is MNHEY and CDR2 SVGAGI. This chain's CDR3 is CASSYSGQAQQPQHF. In DNA form, the CDR3 reads TGTGCCAGCAGTTATTCGGGACAGGCTCAACAGCCCCAGCATTTT.

The V gene is TRBV3-1 (or the pseudogene TRBV3-2), the J gene TRBJ1-4, with D hard to call. Germline CDR1 reads LGHDT; CDR2 reads YNNKEL (reference sequence). V was pared by 2 bases and J by 4 bases, with 8 bases between. The CDR3 runs to 14 residues. The CDR3 sequence: CASSQTVVNEKLFF. In DNA, the CDR3 is TGTGCCAGCAGCCAAACAGTTGTTAATGAAAAACTGTTTTTT.